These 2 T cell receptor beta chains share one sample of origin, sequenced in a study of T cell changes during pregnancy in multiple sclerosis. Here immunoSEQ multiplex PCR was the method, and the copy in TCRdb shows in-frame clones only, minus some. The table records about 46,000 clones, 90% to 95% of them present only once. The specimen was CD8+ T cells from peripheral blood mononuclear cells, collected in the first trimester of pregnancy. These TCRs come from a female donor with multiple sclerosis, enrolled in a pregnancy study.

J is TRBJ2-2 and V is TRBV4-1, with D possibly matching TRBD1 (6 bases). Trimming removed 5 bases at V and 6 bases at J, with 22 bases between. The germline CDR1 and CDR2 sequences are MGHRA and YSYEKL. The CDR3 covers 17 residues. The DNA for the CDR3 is TGCGCCAGCAGCTCCCTTCCCGGACAGACAAGGGCCGGGGAGCTGTTTTTT. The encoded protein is CASSSLPGQTRAGELFF.

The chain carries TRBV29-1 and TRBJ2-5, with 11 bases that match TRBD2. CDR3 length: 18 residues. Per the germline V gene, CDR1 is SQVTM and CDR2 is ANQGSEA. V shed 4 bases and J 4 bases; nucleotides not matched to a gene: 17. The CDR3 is CSVGGALAGAPHGETQYF. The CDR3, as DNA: TGCAGCGTTGGAGGCGCACTAGCGGGAGCACCACACGGAGAGACCCAGTACTTC.